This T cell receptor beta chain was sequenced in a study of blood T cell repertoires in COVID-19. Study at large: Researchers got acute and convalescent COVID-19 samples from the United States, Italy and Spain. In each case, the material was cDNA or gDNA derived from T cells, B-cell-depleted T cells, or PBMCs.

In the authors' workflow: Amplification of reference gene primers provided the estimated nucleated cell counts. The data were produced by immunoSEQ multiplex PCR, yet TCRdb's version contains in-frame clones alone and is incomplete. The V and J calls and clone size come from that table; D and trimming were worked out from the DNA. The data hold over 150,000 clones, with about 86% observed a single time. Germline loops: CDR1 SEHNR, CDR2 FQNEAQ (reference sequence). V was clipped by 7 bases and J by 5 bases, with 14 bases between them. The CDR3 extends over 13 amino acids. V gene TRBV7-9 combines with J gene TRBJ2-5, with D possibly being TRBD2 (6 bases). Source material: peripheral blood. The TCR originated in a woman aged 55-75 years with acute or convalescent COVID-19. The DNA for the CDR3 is TGTGCCAGCACCCTACCAGGAGGGGAGACCCAGTACTTC. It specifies CASTLPGGETQYF. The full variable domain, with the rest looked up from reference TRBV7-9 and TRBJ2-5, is DTGVSQNPRHKITKRGQNVTFRCDPISEHNRLYWYRQTLGQGPEFLTYFQNEAQLEKSRLLSDRFSAERPKGSFSTLEIQRTEQGDSAMYLCASTLPGGETQYFGPGTRLLVL.